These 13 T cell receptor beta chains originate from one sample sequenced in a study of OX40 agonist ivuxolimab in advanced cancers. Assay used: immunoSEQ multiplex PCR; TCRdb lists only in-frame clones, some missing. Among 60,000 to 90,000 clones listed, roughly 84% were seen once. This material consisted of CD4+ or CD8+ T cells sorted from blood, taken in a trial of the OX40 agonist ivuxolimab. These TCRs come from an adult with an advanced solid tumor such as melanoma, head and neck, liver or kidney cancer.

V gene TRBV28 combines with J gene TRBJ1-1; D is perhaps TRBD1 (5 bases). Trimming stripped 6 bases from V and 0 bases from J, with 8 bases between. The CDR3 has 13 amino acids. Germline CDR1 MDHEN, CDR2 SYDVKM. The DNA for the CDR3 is TGTGCCAGCAGCGTCAGGGTGAACACTGAAGCTTTCTTT. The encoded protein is CASSVRVNTEAFF.

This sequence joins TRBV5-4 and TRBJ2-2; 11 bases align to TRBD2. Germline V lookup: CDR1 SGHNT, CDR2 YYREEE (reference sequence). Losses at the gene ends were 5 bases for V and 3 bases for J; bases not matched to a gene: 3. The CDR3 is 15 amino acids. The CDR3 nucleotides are TGTGCCAGCAGGCCGGGACTAGCGGACACCGGGGAGCTGTTTTTT. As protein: CASRPGLADTGELFF.

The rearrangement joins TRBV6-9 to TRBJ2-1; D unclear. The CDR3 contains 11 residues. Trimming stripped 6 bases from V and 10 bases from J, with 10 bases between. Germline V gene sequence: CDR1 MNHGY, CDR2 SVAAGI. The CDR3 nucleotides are TGTGCCAGCAGGCAAGCCGGGGAGCAGTTCTTC. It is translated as CASRQAGEQFF.

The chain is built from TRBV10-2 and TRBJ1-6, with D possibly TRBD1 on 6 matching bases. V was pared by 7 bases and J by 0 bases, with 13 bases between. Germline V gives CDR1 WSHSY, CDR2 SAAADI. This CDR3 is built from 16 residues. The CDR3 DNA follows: TGCGCCAGCACCGGGACACTGAGCTCCTATAATTCACCCCTCCACTTT. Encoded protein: CASTGTLSSYNSPLHF.

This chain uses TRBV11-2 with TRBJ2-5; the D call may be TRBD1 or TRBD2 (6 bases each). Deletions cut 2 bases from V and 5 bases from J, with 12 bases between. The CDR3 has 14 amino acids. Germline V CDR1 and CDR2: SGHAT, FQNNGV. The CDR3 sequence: CASSLRGARETQYF. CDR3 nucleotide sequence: TGTGCCAGCAGCTTAAGGGGGGCGAGGGAGACCCAGTACTTC.

CDR3 loop: CASTLEGRGEQYF. CDR3 coding DNA: TGTGCCAGTACCCTGGAGGGCAGGGGGGAGCAGTACTTC. The J gene is TRBJ2-7, the V gene TRBV19, with TRBD1 as a possible D gene (7 bases). CDR1 LNHDA and CDR2 SQIVND come from the germline V gene (reference sequence). The CDR3 contains 13 residues. Trimming removed 7 bases from V and 7 bases from J, with 17 bases in between.

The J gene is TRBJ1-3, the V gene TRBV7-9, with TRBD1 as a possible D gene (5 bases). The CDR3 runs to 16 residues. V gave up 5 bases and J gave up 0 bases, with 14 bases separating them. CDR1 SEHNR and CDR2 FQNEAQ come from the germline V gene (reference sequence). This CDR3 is CASSPLGPSSGNTIYF. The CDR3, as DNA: TGTGCCAGCAGCCCCTTGGGACCAAGCTCTGGAAACACCATATATTTT.

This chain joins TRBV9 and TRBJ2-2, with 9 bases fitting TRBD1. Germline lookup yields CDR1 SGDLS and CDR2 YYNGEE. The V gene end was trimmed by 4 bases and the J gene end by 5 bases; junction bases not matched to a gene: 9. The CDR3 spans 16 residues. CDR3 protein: CASSKSGTGRTGELFF. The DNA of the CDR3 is TGTGCCAGCAGCAAGTCCGGGACAGGGCGGACCGGGGAGCTGTTTTTT.

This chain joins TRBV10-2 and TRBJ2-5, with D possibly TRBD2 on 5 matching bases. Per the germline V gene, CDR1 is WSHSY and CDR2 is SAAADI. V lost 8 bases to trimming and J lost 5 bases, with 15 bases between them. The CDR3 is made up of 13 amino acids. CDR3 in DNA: TGCGCCAGCGGCCGACTTTCGGGGGAGACCCAGTACTTC. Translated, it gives CASGRLSGETQYF.

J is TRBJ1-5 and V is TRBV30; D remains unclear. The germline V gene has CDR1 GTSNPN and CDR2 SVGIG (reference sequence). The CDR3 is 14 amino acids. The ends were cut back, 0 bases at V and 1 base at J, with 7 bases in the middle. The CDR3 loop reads CAWSVAGSNQPQHF. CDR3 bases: TGTGCCTGGAGTGTAGCAGGCAGCAATCAGCCCCAGCATTTT.

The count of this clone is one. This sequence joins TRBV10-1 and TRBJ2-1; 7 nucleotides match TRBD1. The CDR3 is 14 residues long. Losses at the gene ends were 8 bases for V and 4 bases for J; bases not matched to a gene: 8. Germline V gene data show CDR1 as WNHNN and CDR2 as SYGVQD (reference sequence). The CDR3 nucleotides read TGCGCCAGCCATTGGGACAGACCTTACAATGAGCAGTTCTTC. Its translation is CASHWDRPYNEQFF.

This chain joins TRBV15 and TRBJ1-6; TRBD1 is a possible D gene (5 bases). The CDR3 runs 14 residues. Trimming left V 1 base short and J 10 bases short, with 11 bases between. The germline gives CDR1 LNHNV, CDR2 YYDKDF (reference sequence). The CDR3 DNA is TGTGCCACCAGCAGAGCGGGGGGGGAGTCACCCCTCCACTTT. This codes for CATSRAGGESPLHF.

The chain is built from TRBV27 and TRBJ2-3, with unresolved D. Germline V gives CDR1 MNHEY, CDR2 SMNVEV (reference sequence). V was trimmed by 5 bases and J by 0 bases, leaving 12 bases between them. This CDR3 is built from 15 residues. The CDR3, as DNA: TGTGCCAGCAGTCTGGCGGTTACTAGCACAGATACGCAGTATTTT. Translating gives CASSLAVTSTDTQYF.